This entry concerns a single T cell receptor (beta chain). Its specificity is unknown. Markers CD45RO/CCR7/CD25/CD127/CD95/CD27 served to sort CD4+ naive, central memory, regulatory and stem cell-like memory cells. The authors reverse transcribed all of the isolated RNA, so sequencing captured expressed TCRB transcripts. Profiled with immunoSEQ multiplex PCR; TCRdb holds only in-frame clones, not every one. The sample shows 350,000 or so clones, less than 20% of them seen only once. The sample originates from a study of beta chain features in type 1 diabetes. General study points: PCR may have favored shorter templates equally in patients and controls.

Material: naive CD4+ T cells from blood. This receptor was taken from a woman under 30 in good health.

CDR3 coding DNA: TGTGCCAGCAGTACGGGACAGGGGGCTGACTATGGCTACACCTTC. This encodes CASSTGQGADYGYTF. V usage is TRBV6-5 and J usage is TRBJ1-2; TRBD1 matches at 12 bases. The junction had 4 bases not matched to a gene; V was cut back by 5 bases and J by 3 bases. Germline V gene lookup returns CDR1 MNHEY and CDR2 SVGAGI. This CDR3 region has 15 residues.